The rows below give T cell receptor beta chains drawn from one sample of a study of cytotoxic CD8 clonotypes in ibrutinib-treated CLL. Assay: immunoSEQ multiplex PCR; the TCRdb copy retains only in-frame clones and omits some. The repertoire includes approximately 300,000 clones, around four fifths of them detected once, and 6.7% sits in the top ten. Source: PBMCs, taken before ibrutinib treatment. Receptors originate from a human donor with chronic lymphocytic leukemia. The CDR3 runs from the conserved cysteine through the conserved F or W. Each record gives: clone size, D gene, V gene, J gene, CDR3 protein, CDR3 DNA. D genes are given only for firm matches. Some rows have no size entry. The others give once, few or many, or a class for an expanded clone.

.,.,TRBV7-8,TRBJ2-3,CASSLVGTPGTDTQYF,TGTGCCAGCAGCTTAGTCGGGACACCAGGCACAGATACGCAGTATTTT
once,TRBD1,TRBV7-9,TRBJ1-2,CASSPYPRQGTYGYTF,TGTGCCAGCAGCCCCTACCCGAGACAGGGGACCTATGGCTACACCTTC
.,TRBD1,TRBV6-5,TRBJ1-5,CASSYGTGHNQPQHF,TGTGCCAGCAGTTACGGGACAGGGCACAATCAGCCCCAGCATTTT
.,TRBD1,TRBV30,TRBJ2-7,CAWSAGQGSYEQYF,TGTGCCTGGAGTGCCGGACAGGGATCTTACGAGCAGTACTTC
.,.,TRBV7-2,TRBJ1-5,CASSLNDQPQHF,TGTGCCAGCAGCTTAAACGATCAGCCCCAGCATTTT
.,TRBD1,TRBV5-6,TRBJ2-7,CASSPTGIALYEQYF,TGTGCCAGCAGCCCGACAGGGATCGCCCTCTACGAGCAGTACTTC
.,.,TRBV13,TRBJ2-7,CASSAHSYEQYF,TGTGCCAGCAGCGCACACTCCTACGAGCAGTACTTC
few,.,TRBV7-9,TRBJ1-2,CASSLTGTLSYGYTF,TGTGCCAGCAGCTTAACCGGGACGCTGAGCTATGGCTACACCTTC
.,.,TRBV6-5,TRBJ2-1,CASSPDHSQGNEQFF,TGTGCCAGCAGCCCGGACCACTCTCAGGGTAATGAGCAGTTCTTC
few,.,TRBV27,TRBJ2-1,CASRFGGYNEQFF,TGTGCCAGCAGGTTTGGGGGTTACAATGAGCAGTTCTTC
.,.,TRBV29-1,TRBJ1-1,CSVVPLPGRRTTEAFF,TGCAGCGTTGTACCCTTGCCGGGAAGGAGGACCACTGAAGCTTTCTTT
.,.,TRBV27,TRBJ2-6,CASRPSQGPAGANVLTF,TGTGCCAGCAGGCCATCGCAGGGCCCTGCTGGGGCCAACGTCCTGACTTTC
.,TRBD1,TRBV30,TRBJ2-2,CAWSGDRGTGELFF,TGTGCCTGGAGCGGGGACAGGGGAACCGGGGAGCTGTTTTTT
few,.,TRBV11-2,TRBJ2-3,CASSMSLATDTQYF,TGTGCCAGCAGCATGAGCCTAGCCACAGATACGCAGTATTTT
.,.,TRBV19,TRBJ1-5,CASRVQGLTAPNQPQHF,TGTGCCAGTAGGGTCCAGGGGTTGACAGCTCCCAATCAGCCCCAGCATTTT
.,.,TRBV9,TRBJ2-7,CASSADVSSYEQYF,TGTGCCAGCAGCGCGGACGTTAGCTCCTACGAGCAGTACTTC
few,TRBD2,TRBV9,TRBJ2-5,CASSPRTRGGETQYF,TGTGCCAGCAGCCCCAGGACTAGAGGTGGGGAGACCCAGTACTTC
.,.,TRBV6-5,TRBJ2-2,CASSELGGELFF,TGTGCCAGCAGTGAATTGGGAGGGGAGCTGTTTTTT
.,.,TRBV19,TRBJ2-1,CASSLGRTSNEQFF,TGTGCCAGTAGTCTTGGACGTACATCCAATGAGCAGTTCTTC
.,.,TRBV11-2,TRBJ2-5,CASSLVVSQETQYF,TGTGCCAGCAGCTTGGTGGTAAGCCAAGAGACCCAGTACTTC
.,TRBD2,TRBV29-1,TRBJ2-5,CSVKPGLAEETQYF,TGCAGCGTCAAACCGGGACTAGCGGAAGAGACCCAGTACTTC
.,.,TRBV30,TRBJ2-2,CAWTGTYTGELFF,TGTGCCTGGACGGGGACATACACCGGGGAGCTGTTTTTT
.,TRBD1,TRBV4-2,TRBJ2-3,CASSQVAGGLDTQYF,TGTGCCAGCAGCCAAGTTGCAGGGGGATTGGATACGCAGTATTTT
few,.,TRBV25-1,TRBJ2-7,CASSRGNYEQYF,TGTGCCAGCAGCAGAGGGAACTACGAGCAGTACTTC
.,TRBD2,TRBV9,TRBJ2-2,CASSVASWTRGNTGELFF,TGTGCCAGCAGCGTAGCGTCCTGGACTAGGGGTAACACCGGGGAGCTGTTTTTT
.,.,TRBV27,TRBJ1-5,CASSFFGQNNQPQHF,TGTGCCAGCAGTTTCTTCGGGCAGAACAATCAGCCCCAGCATTTT
.,.,TRBV5-4,TRBJ2-5,CATHLRDFQETQYF,TGTGCCACCCACCTCCGGGACTTCCAAGAGACCCAGTACTTC
.,.,TRBV4-3,TRBJ2-2,CASSRTDWGTGELFF,TGCGCCAGCAGCCGAACAGATTGGGGCACCGGGGAGCTGTTTTTT
.,TRBD2,TRBV4-1,TRBJ2-7,CASSQPTSGRSEQYF,TGCGCCAGCAGCCAACCGACTAGCGGGAGGAGTGAGCAGTACTTC
.,TRBD2,TRBV7-9,TRBJ2-4,CASSVGLAGGRLAKNIQYF,TGTGCCAGCAGCGTTGGACTAGCGGGAGGCAGGCTAGCCAAAAACATTCAGTACTTC
.,.,TRBV7-2,TRBJ2-1,CASSLTRNEQFF,TGTGCCAGCAGTCTCACGAGGAATGAGCAGTTCTTC
.,.,TRBV6-5,TRBJ2-1,CASNPGTFYNEQFF,TGTGCCAGCAACCCCGGGACTTTCTACAATGAGCAGTTCTTC
once,.,TRBV6-5,TRBJ1-3,CASIGSGNTIYF,TGTGCCAGCATAGGGAGTGGAAACACCATATATTTT
.,.,TRBV18,TRBJ2-4,CASSPGIDTDIQYF,TGTGCCAGCTCACCTGGGATAGACACTGACATTCAGTACTTC
.,.,TRBV10-3,TRBJ2-1,CAISEPYYNEQFF,TGTGCCATCAGTGAGCCGTATTACAATGAGCAGTTCTTC
once,.,TRBV5-1,TRBJ2-7,CASSWTGASEQYF,TGCGCCAGCAGCTGGACCGGGGCTTCCGAGCAGTACTTC
.,.,TRBV5-1,TRBJ1-2,CASSSTDYGYTF,TGCGCCAGCAGCTCTACAGATTATGGCTACACCTTC
few,TRBD2,TRBV29-1,TRBJ2-3,CSGSSGSTDTQYF,TGCAGCGGTTCTAGCGGAAGCACAGATACGCAGTATTTT
.,.,TRBV5-4,TRBJ2-7,CASSLTGTGYEQYF,TGTGCCAGCAGCTTGACAGGGACGGGCTACGAGCAGTACTTC
.,.,TRBV6-4,TRBJ2-1,CATRVTAASYNEQFF,TGTGCCACCCGGGTGACAGCGGCGTCCTACAATGAGCAGTTCTTC
.,.,TRBV7-9,TRBJ1-2,CASSSGPPLYGYTF,TGTGCCAGCAGCTCCGGGCCGCCCCTCTATGGCTACACCTTC
.,TRBD2,TRBV5-1,TRBJ2-2,CASSVAGAGELFF,TGCGCCAGCAGCGTAGCGGGAGCCGGGGAGCTGTTTTTT
.,.,TRBV2,TRBJ1-2,CARRGIGYGYTF,TGTGCCCGCCGGGGGATCGGGTATGGCTACACCTTC
.,.,TRBV30,TRBJ2-1,CAWSVTGHNEQFF,TGTGCCTGGAGTGTAACGGGGCACAATGAGCAGTTCTTC
.,TRBD2,TRBV28,TRBJ2-1,CASSAPSGRAWAYNEQFF,TGTGCCAGCAGCGCTCCTAGCGGGAGGGCCTGGGCCTACAATGAGCAGTTCTTC
.,.,TRBV5-6,TRBJ1-1,CASSLNGEGTKNTEAFF,TGTGCCAGCAGCTTGAATGGAGAGGGCACTAAGAACACTGAAGCTTTCTTT
few,.,TRBV19,TRBJ2-4,CASSELQGGKNIQYF,TGTGCCAGTAGTGAATTACAGGGAGGCAAAAACATTCAGTACTTC
.,.,TRBV19,TRBJ1-1,CASSIPVTGNTEAFF,TGTGCCAGTAGTATCCCGGTTACGGGGAACACTGAAGCTTTCTTT
.,TRBD1,TRBV23-1,TRBJ1-4,CASSQSIRGREKLFF,TGCGCCAGCAGTCAATCCATCAGGGGGCGCGAAAAACTGTTTTTT
.,.,TRBV14,TRBJ1-1,CASSQGIVNTEAFF,TGTGCCAGCAGCCAAGGGATCGTGAACACTGAAGCTTTCTTT
.,.,TRBV5-6,TRBJ2-7,CASSFQTYEQYF,TGTGCCAGCAGCTTCCAGACCTACGAGCAGTACTTC
.,TRBD1,TRBV6-1,TRBJ1-2,CATRQGLNYGYTF,TGTGCCACCCGACAGGGGTTGAACTATGGCTACACCTTC
.,TRBD2,TRBV19,TRBJ2-5,CASSRLTTSVQETQYF,TGTGCCAGTAGTAGACTGACTACTAGCGTCCAAGAGACCCAGTACTTC
.,TRBD1,TRBV29-1,TRBJ2-7,CSAGGQGGHEQYF,TGCAGCGCAGGGGGACAGGGAGGACACGAGCAGTACTTC
.,TRBD2,TRBV4-3,TRBJ2-7,CASSQDRASGRATARYF,TGCGCCAGCAGCCAAGATCGGGCTAGCGGGAGGGCCACGGCTCGGTACTTC
.,.,TRBV30,TRBJ2-1,CAWSYAHSYNEQFF,TGTGCCTGGAGTTATGCTCACTCCTACAATGAGCAGTTCTTC
few,.,TRBV19,TRBJ1-2,CASSPSDYGYTF,TGTGCCAGTAGTCCTTCGGATTATGGCTACACCTTC
.,.,TRBV28,TRBJ1-4,CASSLRQHNEKLFF,TGTGCCAGCAGTTTACGGCAGCATAATGAAAAACTGTTTTTT